This T cell receptor beta chain is from a study of shared clonotypes between healthy human individuals (dated by TCRdb to about 2020). Turning to the overall study: The cohort comprised a couple of women and a few men aged 18 to 49 years. For each donor, CD4 naive and CD4 memory were each given three plates, CD8 naive was given two plates, and CD8 memory was given one plate. To estimate repertoire size and how much clonotype sharing occurs between individuals, the study deeply sequenced the blood TCR repertoires of roughly 5 healthy adults. Different laboratories and diverse techniques were used to prepare libraries and sequence TCR repertoires, to increase sequencing depth and limit assay-specific biases. Between about 0.8 and 9 billion PBMCs per donor were obtained by leukapheresis.

TCR CDR3 regions were amplified from genomic DNA by multiplex PCR using the deep immunoSEQ assay. Extracted genomic DNA from each cell subset was distributed evenly across all wells of several immunoSEQ 96-well plates, and each plate was treated as a replicate. For sorted subsets, roughly 0.2 ug genomic DNA, equal to tens of thousands of T cell genomes, was loaded into each replicate PCR. Purified libraries were quantified with a Qubit 3.0 fluorometer, sized on a Bioanalyzer 2100, and re-quantified with the KAPA Library Quantification kit. Each immunoSEQ 96-well plate was sequenced on its own single-read 150-cycle Illumina NextSeq 550 flow cell. The original pipeline was this. Because the immunoSEQ output included only junctional sequences and no quality scores, the filtering could not be the same as the filtering used for full-length reads. Sequences were annotated with PyIR, a Python wrapper for IgBLAST v1.9, using IMGT germline references to assign V/J genes and CDR3. Reads were filtered out if the reads had weak V/J assignments (E-value above 1e-6), no CDR3, stop codons, out-of-frame junctions, or ambiguous translated residues. V3J clonotypes were defined by identical inferred V gene, J gene, and CDR3 amino acid sequence. The percentage overlap between two repertoires was calculated by dividing the number of shared unique clonotypes by the size of the smaller repertoire. RTK rarefaction, the Chao1 estimator, and Recon v2.1 estimates of unobserved clonotypes were used to assess repertoire richness. For all TCRbeta clonotypes obtained by the gDNA method from a few donors, generation probabilities were computed with OLGA. In TCRdb, the immuneACCESS table is reduced to in-frame sequences with V and J assigned. These tables do not hold every clone; where another copy was compared, an unresolved V gene accounts for under half, and the others remain unexplained. That table gives V, J and clone size, and the DNA gave D and trimming. The sample table shows about 2.1 million clones, and just over 90% are seen once. The ten largest account for about 1.8% of the sample.

From the cysteine up to the phenylalanine, the CDR3 has a length of 16 residues. Only the CDR3 DNA is retained, 48 bases long and in frame from the first base. Trimming takes 5 bases from V and 1 base from J, and the germline ends sit 14 bases apart. The germline V gene provides CDR1 SGHTA and CDR2 FQGTGA. As concerns this clone: Its specific antigen is unknown. The record has no base qualities; no much larger clone is one base away.

CD8 naive samples were obtained by positive selection for CCR7 among CD45RO-negative cells, yielding a CD45RA+CCR7+ population from which TemRA cells were excluded. Donors were healthy HIV-negative adults with no recently reported acute infections or vaccinations. All donors were Caucasian adults living in Nashville, Tennessee, USA. After blood collection by leukapheresis, PBMCs were isolated using Ficoll-Histopaque density gradient centrifugation and then cryopreserved in the vapor phase of liquid nitrogen. Analytical flow cytometry was used to check the purity and quantity of each magnetically sorted T cell population. Each sorted fraction had its genomic DNA isolated and then quantified by UV absorbance on a Nanodrop 2000c. Study-level results and caveats: Sampling was restricted to blood, and TCR repertoires in tissue are likely to differ from TCR repertoires in blood. Larger estimated clonotype richness was generally found for naive subsets than for memory subsets. Across four donors, approximately 5% of naive CD4, 3% to 3.5% of naive CD8, approximately 2.5% of memory CD4, and 0.4% of memory CD8 clonotypes were shared. Higher generation probabilities were observed for clonotypes shared by all four sorted-subset donors than for non-shared clonotypes. Rarefaction of sorted-subset datasets indicated incomplete sequencing despite the large sequencing depth. The small number of donors limited the genetic and exposure-history diversity represented. Based on pairwise subsampling, the degree of clonotype sharing among donors was expected to be affected by sequencing depth.

What was sequenced was naive CD8+ T cells from PBMCs. The label giving this sample's cell subset or site can be read as: CD45RA+CCR7+. The sequence was collected from a man aged 18 to 30 in good health. Some clones in this sample may be carry-over from other donors' samples. The chain couples TRBV7-3 to TRBJ2-2; TRBD1 is perhaps the D gene, given 5 matching bases. The sequenced DNA is TGTGCCAGCAGCCGCGTGGGTCAGGGGAACACCGGGGAGCTGTTTTTT. Its protein reads: CASSRVGQGNTGELFF.